The 13 T cell receptor beta chains given below trace back to one sample, sequenced in a study of chemoradiotherapy in HPV16-positive cancers. TCRdb keeps only in-frame clones here, not all; method: immunoSEQ multiplex PCR. The sample consists of about 450 clones, 70% to 90% of them appearing once. Sequencing was performed on tumor tissue, taken from a patient who underwent chemoradiotherapy. The source of these receptors is a human donor with HPV-associated anogenital cancer.

V usage is TRBV18 and J usage is TRBJ1-1, with D unclear. The CDR3 consists of 15 residues. Trimming stripped 0 bases from V and 3 bases from J, with 11 bases between. Germline assignment: CDR1 KGHSH and CDR2 LQKENI. The CDR3, as DNA: TGTGCCAGCTCACCACCGCCAGAGACGTACACTGAAGCTTTCTTT. Translating gives CASSPPPETYTEAFF.

The chain carries TRBV27 and TRBJ1-5, with D perhaps TRBD1 (6 bases). Germline-derived CDR1 and CDR2 are MNHEY and SMNVEV (reference sequence). The CDR3 extends over 14 amino acids. The V gene lost 5 bases and the J gene lost 2 bases, with 10 bases spanning the gap. CDR3 in amino acids: CASSPYRGNQPQHF. The CDR3 DNA follows: TGTGCCAGCAGTCCTTACAGGGGCAATCAGCCCCAGCATTTT.

This clone was seen only a few times. This sample includes further DNA sequences coding for the same CDR3. This chain joins TRBV9 and TRBJ1-1; D might be TRBD1 (6 bases). The germline V and J ends were trimmed by 0 bases and 3 bases, with 6 bases remaining between them. Per the germline V gene, CDR1 is SGDLS and CDR2 is YYNGEE. There are 13 residues in the CDR3. The CDR3: CASSVGQDTEAFF. The CDR3 DNA is TGTGCCAGCAGCGTAGGACAGGACACTGAAGCTTTCTTT.

The chain links TRBV29-1 to TRBJ1-1; 7 bases fit TRBD1. The CDR3 length is 12 residues. Germline V gene lookup returns CDR1 SQVTM and CDR2 ANQGSEA. Trimming at V came to 3 bases and at J to 6 bases, leaving 4 bases not matched to a gene. CDR3 DNA sequence: TGCAGCGTTGATGACAGGGCGTCTGAAGCTTTCTTT. Translating gives CSVDDRASEAFF.

The rearrangement uses TRBV5-1 and TRBJ2-5, with TRBD2 identical over 8 bases. The V and J ends lost 4 bases and 1 base, in that order; junction bases with no gene match: 6. CDR3 length: 15 residues. The germline V gene has CDR1 SGHRS and CDR2 YFSETQ. The CDR3 loop reads CASSRNSGVQETQYF. In nucleotides, the CDR3 is TGCGCCAGCAGCCGCAATAGCGGGGTCCAAGAGACCCAGTACTTC.

The rearrangement uses TRBV25-1 and TRBJ2-5; D might be TRBD2 (5 bases). V was clipped by 6 bases and J by 4 bases, with 18 bases between them. CDR1 is MGHDK and CDR2 is SYGVNS in the germline V gene. The CDR3 length is 15 residues. The CDR3 coding sequence is TGTGCCAGCAGCCGTGGATCGGGGTGGGGAGAGACCCAGTACTTC. Protein: CASSRGSGWGETQYF.

V and J are TRBV5-4 and TRBJ1-2; weak D call: TRBD1 (5 bases). There are 15 residues in the CDR3. Trimming removed 4 bases from V and 6 bases from J, with 19 bases in between. The germline gives CDR1 SGHNT, CDR2 YYREEE (reference sequence). Here the CDR3 reads CASSPGAAQGDGYTF. The CDR3 DNA reads TGTGCCAGCAGCCCCGGCGCCGCGCAGGGCGATGGCTACACCTTC.

The V gene is TRBV29-1, the J gene TRBJ2-5; 11 nucleotides agree with TRBD2. V lost 4 bases and J lost 4; bases outside the gene matches: 14. This CDR3 has 17 amino acids. CDR1 is SQVTM and CDR2 is ANQGSEA in the germline V gene. CDR3 DNA sequence: TGCAGCGTTGTCCTAGCGGGGGGCCCCATTTCGGCAGAGACCCAGTACTTC. Translated, it gives CSVVLAGGPISAETQYF.

This sequence joins TRBV6-4 and TRBJ1-2; TRBD1 matches at 9 bases. The CDR3 runs to 13 residues. Germline CDR1 MRHNA, CDR2 SNTAGT. The ends lost 8 bases at V and 3 bases at J; junction bases unmatched: 4. The CDR3 reads CASRGQGDYGYTF. In DNA form, the CDR3 reads TGTGCCAGCCGGGGACAGGGAGACTATGGCTACACCTTC.

This chain joins TRBV18 and TRBJ2-5; D remains unclear. The CDR3 runs to 13 residues. The V and J ends lost 4 bases and 1 base respectively, with 7 bases between them. Germline loops: CDR1 KGHSH, CDR2 LQKENI. The CDR3 sequence is CASSRTAQETQYF. The CDR3 nucleotides read TGTGCCAGCTCACGGACGGCCCAAGAGACCCAGTACTTC. The complete variable domain, with remaining parts taken from reference TRBV18 and TRBJ2-5, reads NAGVMQNPRHLVRRRGQEARLRCSPMKGHSHVYWYRQLPEEGLKFMVYLQKENIIDESGMPKERFSAEFPKEGPSILRIQQVVRGDSAAYFCASSRTAQETQYFGPGTRLLVL.

The V call is TRBV6-1, the J call TRBJ1-3, with unresolved D. The CDR3 loop spans 13 amino acids. Trimming took off 7 bases at V and 0 bases at J, with 7 bases between the two ends. Germline lookup yields CDR1 MNHNS and CDR2 SASEGT. CDR3 sequence (DNA): TGTGCCAGCAATCAAAACTCTGGAAACACCATATATTTT. Protein product: CASNQNSGNTIYF.

The CDR3 region has the DNA TGTGCCAGCACCCCGGGGGACGGCTCCTACGAGCAGTACTTC. Its protein is CASTPGDGSYEQYF. The chain combines TRBV21-1 with TRBJ2-7; the table's D call, TRBD2, was not checked against the DNA. TRBV21-1 is classified as a pseudogene. CDR3 length: 14 amino acids.

This clone was counted a few times. V gene TRBV19 combines with J gene TRBJ2-7, with D tentatively TRBD1 (6 bases). V was clipped by 4 bases and J by 2 bases, with 9 bases between them. Germline CDR1 reads LNHDA; CDR2 reads SQIVND (reference sequence). This CDR3 is built from 13 residues. CDR3 sequence reads: CASSTTGTYEQYF. For the CDR3, the DNA is TGTGCCAGTAGTACGACAGGAACCTACGAGCAGTACTTC.